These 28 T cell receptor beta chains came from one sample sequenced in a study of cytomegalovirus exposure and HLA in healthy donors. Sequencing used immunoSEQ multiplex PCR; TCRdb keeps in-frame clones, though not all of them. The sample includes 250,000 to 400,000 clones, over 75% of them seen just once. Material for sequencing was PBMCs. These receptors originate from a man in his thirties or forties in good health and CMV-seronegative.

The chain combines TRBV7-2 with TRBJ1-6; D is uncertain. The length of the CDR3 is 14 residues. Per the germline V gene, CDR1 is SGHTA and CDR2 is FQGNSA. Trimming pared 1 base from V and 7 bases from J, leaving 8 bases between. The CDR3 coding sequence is TGTGCCAGCAGCTTAGGAGGAGTGAATTCACCCCTCCACTTT. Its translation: CASSLGGVNSPLHF.

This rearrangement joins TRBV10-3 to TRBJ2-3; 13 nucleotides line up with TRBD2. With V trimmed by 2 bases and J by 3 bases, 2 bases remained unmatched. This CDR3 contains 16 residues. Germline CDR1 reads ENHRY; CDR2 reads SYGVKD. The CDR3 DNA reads TGTGCCATCAGTGAGAAACTAGCGGGGGGGACAGATACGCAGTATTTT. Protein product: CAISEKLAGGTDTQYF.

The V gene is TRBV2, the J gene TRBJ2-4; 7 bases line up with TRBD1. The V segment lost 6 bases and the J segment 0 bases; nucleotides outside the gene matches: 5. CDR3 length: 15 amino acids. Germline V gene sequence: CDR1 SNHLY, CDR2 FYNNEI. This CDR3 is CASRGDRIAKNIQYF. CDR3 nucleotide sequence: TGTGCCAGCAGGGGGGACAGAATAGCCAAAAACATTCAGTACTTC. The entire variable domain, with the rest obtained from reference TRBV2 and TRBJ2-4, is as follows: EPEVTQTPSHQVTQMGQEVILRCVPISNHLYFYWYRQILGQKVEFLVSFYNNEISEKSEIFDDQFSVERPDGSNFTLKIRSTKLEDSAMYFCASRGDRIAKNIQYFGAGTRLSVL.

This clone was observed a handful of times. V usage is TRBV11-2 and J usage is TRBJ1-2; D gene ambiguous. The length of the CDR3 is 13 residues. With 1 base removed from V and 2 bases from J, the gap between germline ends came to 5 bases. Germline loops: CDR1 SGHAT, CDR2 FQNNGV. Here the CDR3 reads CASSLGRNYGYTF. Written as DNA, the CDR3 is TGTGCCAGCAGCTTAGGCAGGAACTATGGCTACACCTTC. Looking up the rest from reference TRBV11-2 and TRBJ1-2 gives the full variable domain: EAGVAQSPRYKIIEKRQSVAFWCNPISGHATLYWYQQILGQGPKLLIQFQNNGVVDDSQLPKDRFSAERLKGVDSTLKIQPAKLEDSAVYLCASSLGRNYGYTFGSGTRLTVV.

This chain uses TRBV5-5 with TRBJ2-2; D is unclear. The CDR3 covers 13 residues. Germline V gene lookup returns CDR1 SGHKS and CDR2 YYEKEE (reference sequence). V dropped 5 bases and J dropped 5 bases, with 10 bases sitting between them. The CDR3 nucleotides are TGTGCCAGCAGGGCCCCAGTGACCGGGGAGCTGTTTTTT. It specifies CASRAPVTGELFF. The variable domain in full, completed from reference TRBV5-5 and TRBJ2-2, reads DAGVTQSPTHLIKTRGQQVTLRCSPISGHKSVSWYQQVLGQGPQFIFQYYEKEERGRGNFPDRFSARQFPNYSSELNVNALLLGDSALYLCASRAPVTGELFFGEGSRLTVL.

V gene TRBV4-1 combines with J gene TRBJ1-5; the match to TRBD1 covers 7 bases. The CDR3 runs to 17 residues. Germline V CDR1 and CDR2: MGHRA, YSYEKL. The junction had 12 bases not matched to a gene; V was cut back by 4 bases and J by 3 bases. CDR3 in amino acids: CASSRVIRDRVNQPQHF. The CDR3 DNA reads TGCGCCAGCAGCCGGGTGATCAGGGACAGAGTCAATCAGCCCCAGCATTTT.

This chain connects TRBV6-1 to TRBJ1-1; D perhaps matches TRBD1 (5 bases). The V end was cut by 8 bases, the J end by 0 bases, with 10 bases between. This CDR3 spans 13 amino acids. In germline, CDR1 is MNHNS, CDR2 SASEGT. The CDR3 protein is CASVTGVNTEAFF. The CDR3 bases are TGTGCCAGCGTAACAGGAGTGAACACTGAAGCTTTCTTT.

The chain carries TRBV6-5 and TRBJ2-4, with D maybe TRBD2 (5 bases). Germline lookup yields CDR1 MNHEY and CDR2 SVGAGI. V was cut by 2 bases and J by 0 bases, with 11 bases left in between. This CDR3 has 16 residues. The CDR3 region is CASSYPPGIAKNIQYF. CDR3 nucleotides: TGTGCCAGCAGTTACCCCCCGGGGATAGCCAAAAACATTCAGTACTTC.

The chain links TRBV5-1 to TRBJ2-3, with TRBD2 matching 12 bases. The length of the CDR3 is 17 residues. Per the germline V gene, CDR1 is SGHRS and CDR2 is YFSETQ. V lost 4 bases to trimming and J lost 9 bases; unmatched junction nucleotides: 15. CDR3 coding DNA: TGCGCCAGCAGCCAACGGCTGACTAGCGGGGGATCGGGGACGCAGTATTTT. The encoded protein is CASSQRLTSGGSGTQYF.

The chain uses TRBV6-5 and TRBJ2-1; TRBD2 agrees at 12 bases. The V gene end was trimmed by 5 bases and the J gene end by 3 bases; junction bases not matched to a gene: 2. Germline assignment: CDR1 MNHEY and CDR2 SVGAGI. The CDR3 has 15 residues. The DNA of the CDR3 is TGTGCCAGCAGTAAGACTAGCGGGGGCTACAATGAGCAGTTCTTC. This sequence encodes CASSKTSGGYNEQFF.

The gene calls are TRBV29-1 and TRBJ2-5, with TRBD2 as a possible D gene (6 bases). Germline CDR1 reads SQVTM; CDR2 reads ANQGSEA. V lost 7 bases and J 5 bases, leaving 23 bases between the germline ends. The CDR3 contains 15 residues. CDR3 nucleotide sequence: TGCAGCGCCCTCGGTTGGGAGGACCCGAGGGAGACCCAGTACTTC. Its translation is CSALGWEDPRETQYF.

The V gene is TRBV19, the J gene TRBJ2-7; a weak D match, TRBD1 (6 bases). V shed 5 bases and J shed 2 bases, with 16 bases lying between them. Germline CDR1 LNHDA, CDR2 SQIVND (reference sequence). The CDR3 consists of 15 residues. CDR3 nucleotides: TGTGCCAGTAGTGCTCAACAGGGAGTTACCTACGAGCAGTACTTC. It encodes CASSAQQGVTYEQYF.

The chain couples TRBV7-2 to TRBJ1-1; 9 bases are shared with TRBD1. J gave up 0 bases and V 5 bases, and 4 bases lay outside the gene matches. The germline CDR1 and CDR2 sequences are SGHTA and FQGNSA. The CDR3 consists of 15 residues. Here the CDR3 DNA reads TGTGCCAGCAGCACGAGGGACAGGGTGAACACTGAAGCTTTCTTT. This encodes CASSTRDRVNTEAFF.

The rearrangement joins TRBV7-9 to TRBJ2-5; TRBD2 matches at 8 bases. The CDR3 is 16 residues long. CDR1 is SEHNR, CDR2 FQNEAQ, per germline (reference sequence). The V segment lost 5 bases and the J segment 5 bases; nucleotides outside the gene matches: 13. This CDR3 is CASSPSPGGGMETQYF. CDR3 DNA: TGTGCCAGCAGCCCATCCCCCGGGGGGGGGATGGAGACCCAGTACTTC.

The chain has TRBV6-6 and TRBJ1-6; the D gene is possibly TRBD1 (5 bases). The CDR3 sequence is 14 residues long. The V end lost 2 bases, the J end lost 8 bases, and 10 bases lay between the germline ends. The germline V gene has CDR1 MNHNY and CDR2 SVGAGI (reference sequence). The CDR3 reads CASSYGGADSPLHF. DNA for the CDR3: TGTGCCAGCAGTTACGGCGGGGCCGATTCACCCCTCCACTTT.

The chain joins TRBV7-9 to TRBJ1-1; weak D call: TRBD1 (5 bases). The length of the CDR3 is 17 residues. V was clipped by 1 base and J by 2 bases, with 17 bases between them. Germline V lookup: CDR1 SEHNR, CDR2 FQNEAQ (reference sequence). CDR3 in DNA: TGTGCCAGCAGCTTAGTTCGCTCGGGGGAATCTAACACTGAAGCTTTCTTT. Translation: CASSLVRSGESNTEAFF.

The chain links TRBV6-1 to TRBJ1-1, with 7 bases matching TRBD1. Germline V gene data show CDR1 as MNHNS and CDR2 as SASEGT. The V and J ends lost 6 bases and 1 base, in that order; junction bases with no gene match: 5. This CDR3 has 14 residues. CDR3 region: CASRRDRANTEAFF. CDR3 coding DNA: TGTGCCAGCAGGAGGGACAGAGCGAACACTGAAGCTTTCTTT.

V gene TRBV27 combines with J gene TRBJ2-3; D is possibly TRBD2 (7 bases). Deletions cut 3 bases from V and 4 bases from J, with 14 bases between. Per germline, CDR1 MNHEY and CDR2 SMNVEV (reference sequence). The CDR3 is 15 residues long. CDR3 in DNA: TGTGCCAGCAGTTTGGGGGGGGGCAAGGCAGATACGCAGTATTTT. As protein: CASSLGGGKADTQYF.

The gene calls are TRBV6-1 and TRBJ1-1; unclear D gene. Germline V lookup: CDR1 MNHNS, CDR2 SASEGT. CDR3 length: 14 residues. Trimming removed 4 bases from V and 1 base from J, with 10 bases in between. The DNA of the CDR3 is TGTGCCAGCAGTGTGGGAGCATGGAACACTGAAGCTTTCTTT. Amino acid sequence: CASSVGAWNTEAFF.

The CDR3 loop is CASSPLDSADTQYF. DNA for the CDR3: TGTGCCAGCTCACCATTGGACAGTGCAGATACGCAGTATTTT. The chain employs TRBV18 and TRBJ2-3; weak D call: TRBD1 (6 bases). Between the trimmed V and J ends, which lost 2 bases and 4 bases, there was a span of 10 bases. This CDR3 contains 14 residues. Germline V gene lookup returns CDR1 KGHSH and CDR2 LQKENI.

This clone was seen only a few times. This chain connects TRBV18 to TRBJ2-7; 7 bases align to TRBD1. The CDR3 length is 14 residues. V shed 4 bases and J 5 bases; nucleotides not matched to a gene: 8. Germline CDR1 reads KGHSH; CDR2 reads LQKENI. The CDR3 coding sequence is TGTGCCAGCTCACTCTCCTCGACAGGGAACGAGCAGTACTTC. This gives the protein CASSLSSTGNEQYF. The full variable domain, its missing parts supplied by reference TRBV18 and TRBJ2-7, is NAGVMQNPRHLVRRRGQEARLRCSPMKGHSHVYWYRQLPEEGLKFMVYLQKENIIDESGMPKERFSAEFPKEGPSILRIQQVVRGDSAAYFCASSLSSTGNEQYFGPGTRLTVT.

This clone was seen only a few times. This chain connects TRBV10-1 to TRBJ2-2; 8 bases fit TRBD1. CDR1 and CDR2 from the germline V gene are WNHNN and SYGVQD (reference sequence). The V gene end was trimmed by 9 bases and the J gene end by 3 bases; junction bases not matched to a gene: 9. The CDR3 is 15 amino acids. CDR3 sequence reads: CASSTGVMDTGELFF. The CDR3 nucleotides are TGCGCCAGTTCGACAGGGGTCATGGACACCGGGGAGCTGTTTTTT.

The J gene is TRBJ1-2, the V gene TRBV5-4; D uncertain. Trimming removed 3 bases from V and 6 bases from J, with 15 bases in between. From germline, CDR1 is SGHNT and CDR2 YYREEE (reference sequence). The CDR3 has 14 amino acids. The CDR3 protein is CASSSLYGSDGYTF. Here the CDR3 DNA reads TGTGCCAGCAGCTCGTTGTACGGGAGTGATGGCTACACCTTC. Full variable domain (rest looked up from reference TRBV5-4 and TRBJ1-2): ETGVTQSPTHLIKTRGQQVTLRCSSQSGHNTVSWYQQALGQGPQFIFQYYREEENGRGNFPPRFSGLQFPNYSSELNVNALELDDSALYLCASSSLYGSDGYTFGSGTRLTVV.

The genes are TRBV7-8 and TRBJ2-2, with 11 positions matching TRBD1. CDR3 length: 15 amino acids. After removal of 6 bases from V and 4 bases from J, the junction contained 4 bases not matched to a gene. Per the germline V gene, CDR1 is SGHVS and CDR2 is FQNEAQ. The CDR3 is CASRLGTGGTGELFF. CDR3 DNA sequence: TGTGCCAGCAGACTAGGGACAGGGGGCACCGGGGAGCTGTTTTTT.

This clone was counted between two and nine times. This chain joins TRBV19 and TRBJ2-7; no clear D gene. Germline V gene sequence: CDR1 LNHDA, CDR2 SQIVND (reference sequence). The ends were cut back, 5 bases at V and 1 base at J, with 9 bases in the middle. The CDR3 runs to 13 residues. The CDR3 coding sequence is TGTGCCAGTAGTCCTGGGCAGTCCTACGAGCAGTACTTC. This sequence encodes CASSPGQSYEQYF.

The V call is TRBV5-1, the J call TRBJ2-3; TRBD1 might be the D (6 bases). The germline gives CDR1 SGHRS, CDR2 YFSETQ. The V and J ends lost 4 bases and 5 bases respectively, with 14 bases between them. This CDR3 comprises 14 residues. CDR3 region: CASSPRGRKDTQYF. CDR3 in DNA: TGCGCCAGCAGCCCCAGGGGCCGCAAAGATACGCAGTATTTT.

The DNA of the CDR3 is TGTGCCTGGGGAGGACAGTTGGGGCTCAATGAGCAGTTCTTC. This encodes CAWGGQLGLNEQFF. V is TRBV30 and J is TRBJ2-1, with TRBD1 as a possible D gene (6 bases). The CDR3 extends over 14 amino acids. Germline values: CDR1 GTSNPN, CDR2 SVGIG (reference sequence). The V gene lost 5 bases and the J gene lost 6 bases, with 17 bases spanning the gap.

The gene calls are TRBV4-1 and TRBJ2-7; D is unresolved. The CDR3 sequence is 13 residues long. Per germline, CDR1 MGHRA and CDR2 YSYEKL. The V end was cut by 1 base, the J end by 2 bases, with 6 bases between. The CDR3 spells CASSQARAYEQYF. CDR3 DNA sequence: TGCGCCAGCAGCCAAGCCCGAGCCTACGAGCAGTACTTC.